This T cell receptor (beta chain) comes out of a study of T cell repertoires in cytomegalovirus infection. Study details: Public TCR beta signatures provided an indication of both CMV infection and a matching HLA type.

Using its own MiXCR run on the reads, TCRdb lists one record per CDR3 protein. Of about 530,000 distinct CDR3 sequences listed, approximately 25% are singletons. Concerning this clonotype: The antigen is not known.

General study points: HLA-C-restricted, CMV-specific TCR beta clonotypes were dominant ex vivo. Cumulative frequency of public TCR beta families picked out carriers of CMV plus the relevant HLA.

Trimming stripped 2 bases from V and 0 bases from J, with 5 bases between. The CDR3 sequence is 14 residues long. Germline CDR1 and CDR2: DFQATT and SNEGSKA (reference sequence). The sequenced material came from PBMCs. The clonotype originates from a human donor in good health (CMV status not recorded). Some clones in this sample may be carry-over from other donors' samples. The genes are TRBV20-1 and TRBJ2-6; no definite D call. Here the CDR3 reads CSARQSSGANVLTF. The CDR3 nucleotides read TGCAGTGCTAGACAGTCCTCTGGGGCCAACGTCCTGACTTTC.